The rows below give T cell receptor beta chains drawn from one sample of a study of blood T cell repertoires in COVID-19. TCRdb's copy holds only in-frame clones and misses some; the assay was immunoSEQ multiplex PCR. The sample consists of some 83,000 clones, about 85% of them appearing once. The sample was peripheral blood. The source of these receptors is a man in his fifties or sixties with active or convalescent COVID-19. CDR3s include the opening cysteine and the closing phenylalanine or tryptophan. The order of the fields is V gene, clone size, J gene, D gene, CDR3 protein, CDR3 DNA. A D gene is named only where the DNA matches it firmly. A row's size may be missing; if present it is once, few, many or a size class.

v_gene: TRBV7-2
abundance: .
j_gene: TRBJ1-4
d_gene: TRBD1
CDR3aa: CASSLGTGGSGGEKLFF
CDR3nt: TGTGCCAGCAGCTTAGGGACAGGGGGATCGGGAGGAGAAAAACTGTTTTTT

v_gene: TRBV2
abundance: .
j_gene: TRBJ1-2
d_gene: .
CDR3aa: CASSASTGTYGYTF
CDR3nt: TGTGCCAGCAGCGCCTCAACAGGGACCTATGGCTACACCTTC

v_gene: TRBV6-5
abundance: .
j_gene: TRBJ2-5
d_gene: TRBD1
CDR3aa: CASSLQGETQYF
CDR3nt: TGTGCCAGCAGTCTACAGGGGGAGACCCAGTACTTC

v_gene: TRBV2
abundance: .
j_gene: TRBJ1-2
d_gene: .
CDR3aa: CASSEVARVGYTF
CDR3nt: TGTGCCAGCAGCGAAGTGGCTCGGGTCGGCTACACCTTC

v_gene: TRBV7-2
abundance: .
j_gene: TRBJ2-3
d_gene: .
CDR3aa: CASSLSQVTDTQYF
CDR3nt: TGTGCCAGCAGCTTGTCGCAGGTGACAGATACGCAGTATTTT

v_gene: TRBV7-9
abundance: .
j_gene: TRBJ1-1
d_gene: .
CDR3aa: CASSLDVSEEAFF
CDR3nt: TGTGCCAGCAGCTTAGACGTCTCTGAGGAAGCTTTCTTT

v_gene: TRBV27
abundance: .
j_gene: TRBJ1-2
d_gene: .
CDR3aa: CASRNSGSYTF
CDR3nt: TGTGCCAGCAGAAACTCAGGGAGCTACACCTTC

v_gene: TRBV2
abundance: .
j_gene: TRBJ2-1
d_gene: TRBD2
CDR3aa: CASSEEGIAGGAQFF
CDR3nt: TGTGCCAGCAGTGAAGAAGGAATAGCGGGGGGCGCGCAGTTCTTC

v_gene: TRBV9
abundance: .
j_gene: TRBJ1-2
d_gene: TRBD1
CDR3aa: CASSTLGTGGAYGYTF
CDR3nt: TGTGCCAGCAGCACACTCGGGACAGGGGGCGCCTATGGCTACACCTTC

v_gene: TRBV4-3
abundance: few
j_gene: TRBJ1-4
d_gene: .
CDR3aa: CASSQGQGVNEKLFF
CDR3nt: TGCGCCAGCAGCCAAGGGCAGGGCGTTAATGAAAAACTGTTTTTT

v_gene: TRBV5-4
abundance: .
j_gene: TRBJ2-7
d_gene: TRBD2
CDR3aa: CASSQSGGATYEQYF
CDR3nt: TGTGCCAGCAGCCAGAGCGGGGGGGCCACCTACGAGCAGTACTTC

v_gene: TRBV5-3
abundance: few
j_gene: TRBJ1-2
d_gene: .
CDR3aa: CARRYLRAPSYHYGYTF
CDR3nt: TGTGCCAGAAGATACCTCAGGGCTCCCTCGTATCATTATGGATACACCTTC

v_gene: TRBV4-3
abundance: .
j_gene: TRBJ2-2
d_gene: TRBD2
CDR3aa: CASSQDGLAGGRTGELFF
CDR3nt: TGCGCCAGCAGCCAAGACGGTCTAGCGGGGGGGCGCACCGGGGAGCTGTTTTTT

v_gene: TRBV12-3/TRBV12-4
abundance: .
j_gene: TRBJ2-5
d_gene: TRBD2
CDR3aa: CASSLTSGETQYF
CDR3nt: TGTGCCAGCAGTTTAACTAGCGGAGAGACCCAGTACTTC

v_gene: TRBV11-2
abundance: once
j_gene: TRBJ2-5
d_gene: .
CDR3aa: CASSLGQGSETQYF
CDR3nt: TGTGCCAGCAGCTTAGGTCAGGGTAGTGAGACCCAGTACTTC

v_gene: TRBV24-1
abundance: .
j_gene: TRBJ2-3
d_gene: .
CDR3aa: CATSESGLTEDTDTQYF
CDR3nt: TGTGCCACCAGTGAGTCAGGGCTAACAGAAGACACAGATACGCAGTATTTT

v_gene: TRBV7-2
abundance: .
j_gene: TRBJ2-5
d_gene: TRBD1
CDR3aa: CASSSRTGGLWRETQYF
CDR3nt: TGTGCCAGCAGCTCCAGGACAGGGGGCTTATGGAGAGAGACCCAGTACTTC

v_gene: TRBV21-1
abundance: .
j_gene: TRBJ2-2
d_gene: .
CDR3aa: CASSKAGAGELFF
CDR3nt: TGTGCCAGCAGCAAAGCAGGGGCCGGGGAGCTGTTTTTT

v_gene: TRBV7-2
abundance: .
j_gene: TRBJ1-2
d_gene: TRBD1
CDR3aa: CASSAGQWDYGYTF
CDR3nt: TGTGCCAGCAGCGCGGGACAGTGGGACTATGGCTACACCTTC

v_gene: TRBV6-6
abundance: .
j_gene: TRBJ2-1
d_gene: TRBD2
CDR3aa: CASSSSGGAYNEQFF
CDR3nt: TGTGCCAGCAGTTCTAGCGGGGGGGCCTACAATGAGCAGTTCTTC

v_gene: TRBV6-5
abundance: .
j_gene: TRBJ2-7
d_gene: TRBD1
CDR3aa: CASSYTGGAYEQYF
CDR3nt: TGTGCCAGCAGTTACACAGGGGGCGCCTACGAGCAGTACTTC

v_gene: TRBV20-1
abundance: .
j_gene: TRBJ2-5
d_gene: .
CDR3aa: CSARSGETQYF
CDR3nt: TGCAGTGCTAGAAGCGGGGAGACCCAGTACTTC

v_gene: TRBV5-1
abundance: .
j_gene: TRBJ2-5
d_gene: TRBD2
CDR3aa: CASSPLGLAGGPETQYF
CDR3nt: TGCGCCAGCAGCCCCTTGGGGCTAGCGGGGGGGCCTGAGACCCAGTACTTC

v_gene: TRBV12-3/TRBV12-4
abundance: .
j_gene: TRBJ1-1
d_gene: TRBD1
CDR3aa: CASTRDRNTEAFF
CDR3nt: TGTGCCAGCACTCGGGACAGGAACACTGAAGCTTTCTTT

v_gene: TRBV27
abundance: .
j_gene: TRBJ2-2
d_gene: .
CDR3aa: CATFSSTRGIANTGELFF
CDR3nt: TGTGCCACCTTTAGCAGCACAAGGGGCATCGCGAACACCGGGGAGCTGTTTTTT

v_gene: TRBV5-5
abundance: .
j_gene: TRBJ1-5
d_gene: .
CDR3aa: CASSPQGNQPQHF
CDR3nt: TGTGCCAGCAGCCCCCAGGGGAATCAGCCCCAGCATTTT

v_gene: TRBV4-3
abundance: .
j_gene: TRBJ2-1
d_gene: TRBD2
CDR3aa: CASSQSGLAGASSYNEQFF
CDR3nt: TGCGCCAGCAGCCAATCGGGACTAGCGGGGGCGAGCTCCTACAATGAGCAGTTCTTC

v_gene: TRBV3-1/TRBV3-2
abundance: few
j_gene: TRBJ1-4
d_gene: TRBD1
CDR3aa: CASSQDLIGQGNSPTNEKLFF
CDR3nt: TGTGCCAGCAGCCAAGATCTTATAGGACAGGGCAACTCCCCCACTAATGAAAAACTGTTTTTT

v_gene: TRBV9
abundance: .
j_gene: TRBJ2-3
d_gene: .
CDR3aa: CASSVGVQGSTDTQYF
CDR3nt: TGTGCCAGCAGCGTAGGCGTCCAGGGGAGCACAGATACGCAGTATTTT

v_gene: TRBV7-2
abundance: .
j_gene: TRBJ1-1
d_gene: TRBD1
CDR3aa: CASAQQGRGTEAFF
CDR3nt: TGTGCCAGCGCCCAACAGGGGCGTGGAACTGAAGCTTTCTTT

v_gene: TRBV5-6
abundance: .
j_gene: TRBJ1-3
d_gene: TRBD1
CDR3aa: CASSLGTGTGNTIYF
CDR3nt: TGTGCCAGCAGCTTGGGGACAGGGACGGGAAACACCATATATTTT

v_gene: TRBV7-2
abundance: .
j_gene: TRBJ1-1
d_gene: .
CDR3aa: CASSLVGGGSNTEAFF
CDR3nt: TGTGCCAGCAGCTTAGTAGGCGGGGGGTCGAACACTGAAGCTTTCTTT

v_gene: TRBV9
abundance: .
j_gene: TRBJ1-2
d_gene: .
CDR3aa: CASSVVPRSGGYTF
CDR3nt: TGTGCCAGCAGCGTAGTCCCCAGATCGGGAGGCTACACCTTC

v_gene: TRBV7-2
abundance: .
j_gene: TRBJ2-2
d_gene: TRBD1
CDR3aa: CASSKGQSITGELFF
CDR3nt: TGTGCCAGCAGCAAGGGACAGTCGATCACCGGGGAGCTGTTTTTT

v_gene: TRBV27
abundance: .
j_gene: TRBJ2-5
d_gene: TRBD1
CDR3aa: CASSTGQGARRQETQYF
CDR3nt: TGTGCCAGCAGTACAGGACAGGGGGCCCGAAGGCAAGAGACCCAGTACTTC

v_gene: TRBV7-2
abundance: .
j_gene: TRBJ2-1
d_gene: .
CDR3aa: CASSVGVVEQFF
CDR3nt: TGTGCCAGCAGCGTAGGCGTTGTAGAGCAGTTCTTC

v_gene: TRBV6-6
abundance: .
j_gene: TRBJ2-7
d_gene: TRBD2
CDR3aa: CASSTSGGTYEQYF
CDR3nt: TGTGCCAGCAGTACTAGCGGGGGGACCTACGAGCAGTACTTC

v_gene: TRBV11-2
abundance: .
j_gene: TRBJ2-5
d_gene: TRBD2
CDR3aa: CASSLVLAGGLKTQYF
CDR3nt: TGTGCCAGCAGCTTAGTACTGGCGGGGGGGCTGAAGACCCAGTACTTC

v_gene: TRBV4-1
abundance: .
j_gene: TRBJ1-3
d_gene: .
CDR3aa: CASGQDNSGNTIYF
CDR3nt: TGCGCCAGCGGGCAGGACAACTCTGGAAACACCATATATTTT

v_gene: TRBV3-1/TRBV3-2
abundance: .
j_gene: TRBJ1-6
d_gene: TRBD1
CDR3aa: CASSQVLGGSSPLHF
CDR3nt: TGTGCCAGCAGCCAAGTATTAGGGGGCTCGTCACCCCTCCACTTT

v_gene: TRBV5-8
abundance: .
j_gene: TRBJ2-3
d_gene: TRBD2
CDR3aa: CASSLVQGLDTDTQYF
CDR3nt: TGTGCCAGCAGCTTGGTCCAGGGACTAGACACAGATACGCAGTATTTT

v_gene: TRBV28
abundance: .
j_gene: TRBJ1-2
d_gene: .
CDR3aa: CASRPGTGNYGYTF
CDR3nt: TGTGCCAGCAGACCTGGGACTGGTAACTATGGCTACACCTTC

v_gene: TRBV4-2
abundance: .
j_gene: TRBJ1-4
d_gene: .
CDR3aa: CPHHSCRGSEKLFF
CDR3nt: TGTCCACATCATTCGTGCAGGGGAAGTGAAAAACTGTTTTTT

v_gene: TRBV4-1
abundance: .
j_gene: TRBJ2-3
d_gene: .
CDR3aa: CASSQLASTDTQYF
CDR3nt: TGCGCCAGCAGCCAACTAGCCAGCACAGATACGCAGTATTTT

v_gene: TRBV9
abundance: .
j_gene: TRBJ1-4
d_gene: .
CDR3aa: CASSVEIGTEIEKLFF
CDR3nt: TGTGCCAGCAGCGTAGAAATTGGAACAGAAATTGAAAAACTGTTTTTT

v_gene: TRBV25-1
abundance: once
j_gene: TRBJ1-2
d_gene: TRBD1
CDR3aa: CASSPGTGNYGYTF
CDR3nt: TGTGCCAGCAGTCCCGGGACAGGAAACTATGGCTACACCTTC

v_gene: TRBV29-1
abundance: .
j_gene: TRBJ1-3
d_gene: .
CDR3aa: CSVESEGAGSRNTIYF
CDR3nt: TGCAGCGTTGAGTCAGAGGGCGCCGGGTCTAGGAACACCATATATTTT

v_gene: TRBV27
abundance: once
j_gene: TRBJ1-2
d_gene: TRBD1
CDR3aa: CASSLRTGLYGYTF
CDR3nt: TGTGCCAGCAGTTTGAGGACAGGATTGTATGGCTACACCTTC

v_gene: TRBV14
abundance: .
j_gene: TRBJ1-2
d_gene: TRBD1
CDR3aa: CASSQTTGMYGYTF
CDR3nt: TGTGCCAGCAGCCAAACGACAGGGATGTACGGCTACACCTTC

v_gene: TRBV10-3
abundance: .
j_gene: TRBJ2-1
d_gene: .
CDR3aa: CAISDRNEQFF
CDR3nt: TGTGCCATCAGTGACCGCAATGAGCAGTTCTTC

v_gene: TRBV7-9
abundance: .
j_gene: TRBJ1-2
d_gene: .
CDR3aa: CASSLDVAVNSYTF
CDR3nt: TGTGCCAGCAGCTTAGACGTGGCGGTTAATAGCTACACCTTC

v_gene: TRBV7-6
abundance: .
j_gene: TRBJ2-3
d_gene: .
CDR3aa: CASSLVSTGSDTQYF
CDR3nt: TGTGCCAGCAGCTTAGTTTCCACAGGGTCCGATACGCAGTATTTT